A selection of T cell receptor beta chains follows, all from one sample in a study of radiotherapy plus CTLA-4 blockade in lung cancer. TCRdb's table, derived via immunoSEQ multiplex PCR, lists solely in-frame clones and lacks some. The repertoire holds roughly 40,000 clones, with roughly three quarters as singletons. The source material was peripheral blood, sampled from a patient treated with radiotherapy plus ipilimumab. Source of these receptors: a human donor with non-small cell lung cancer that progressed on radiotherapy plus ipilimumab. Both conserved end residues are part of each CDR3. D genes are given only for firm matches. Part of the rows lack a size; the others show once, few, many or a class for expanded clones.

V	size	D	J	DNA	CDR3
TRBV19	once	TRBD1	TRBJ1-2	TGTGCCAGTAGCTACCAGGGGGCCCGGGACTATGGCTACACCTTC	CASSYQGARDYGYTF
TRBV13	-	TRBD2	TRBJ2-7	TGTGCCAGCAGCTTAGTGGCTAGCGGGGCCTACGAGCAGTACTTC	CASSLVASGAYEQYF
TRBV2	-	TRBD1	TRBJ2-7	TGTGCCAGCAGTGCGGACAGACCGACAGGGTACGAGCAGTACTTC	CASSADRPTGYEQYF
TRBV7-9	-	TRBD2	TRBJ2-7	TGTGCCAGCAGCCAGGGAGGGTACGAGCAGTACTTC	CASSQGGYEQYF
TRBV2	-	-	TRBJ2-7	TGTGCCAGCAGGAACCGGGACTTTTCCTACGAGCAGTACTTC	CASRNRDFSYEQYF
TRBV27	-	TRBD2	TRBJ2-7	TGTGCCAGCAGAGGACTAGCGGACACCTACGAGCAGTACTTC	CASRGLADTYEQYF
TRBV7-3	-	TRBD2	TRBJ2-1	TGTGCCAGCAGGACTAGCGGGGGTCTCTACAATGAGCAGTTCTTC	CASRTSGGLYNEQFF
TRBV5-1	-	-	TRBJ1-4	TGCGCCAGCAGCTTGGGTCAGGGAGGTGAAAAACTGTTTTTT	CASSLGQGGEKLFF
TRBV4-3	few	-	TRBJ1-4	TGCGCCAGCAGCCAAGATCTTATGAGGGAAAAACTGTTTTTT	CASSQDLMREKLFF
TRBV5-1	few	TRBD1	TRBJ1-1	TGCGCCAGCAGCTTGGGACAGGGGGCGAACACTGAAGCTTTCTTT	CASSLGQGANTEAFF
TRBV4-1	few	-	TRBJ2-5	TGCGCCAGCAGCCAAGATGCGGAAGAGACCCAGTACTTC	CASSQDAEETQYF
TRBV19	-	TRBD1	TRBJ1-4	TGTGCCAGTAGTATAGGCGACAGGGGAGGTGAAAAACTGTTTTTT	CASSIGDRGGEKLFF
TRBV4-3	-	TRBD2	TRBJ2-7	TGCGCCAGCAGCCAAGGGACTAGCGGGGGCTCCTACGAGCAGTACTTC	CASSQGTSGGSYEQYF
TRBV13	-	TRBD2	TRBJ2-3	TGTGCCAGCAGCTTAGGCCTACCGGGGGGGGCAGATACGCAGTATTTT	CASSLGLPGGADTQYF
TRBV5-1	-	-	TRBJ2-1	TGCGCCAGCAGCTTTGGGACAAACAATGAGCAGTTCTTC	CASSFGTNNEQFF
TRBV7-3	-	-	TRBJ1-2	TGTGCCAGCAGCGAGCGACCGGGGGGGTATGGCTACACCTTC	CASSERPGGYGYTF
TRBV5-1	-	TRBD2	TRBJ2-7	TGCGCCAGCAGCTGGGAGGGACTAGCGGGGGGCGAGCAGTACTTC	CASSWEGLAGGEQYF
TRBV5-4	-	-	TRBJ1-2	TGTGCCAGCAGCTTGGCCGCGGGGTTGGCAAGCGGCTACACCTTC	CASSLAAGLASGYTF
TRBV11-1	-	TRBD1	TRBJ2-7	TGTGCCAGCAGCTTGGGCAGGGGGCCCTACGAGCAGTACTTC	CASSLGRGPYEQYF
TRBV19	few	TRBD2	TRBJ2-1	TGTGCCAGTAGCGGGACTAGCGGGGGCGTAGGTTGGAATGAGCAGTTCTTC	CASSGTSGGVGWNEQFF
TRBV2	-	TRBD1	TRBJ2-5	TGTGCCAGCATACAGGGGGAAAAGACCCAGTACTTC	CASIQGEKTQYF
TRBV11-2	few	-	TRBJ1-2	TGTGCCAGCAGCTTAGGTTGCGGGAGGTCGGAGGTCTATGGCTACACCTTC	CASSLGCGRSEVYGYTF
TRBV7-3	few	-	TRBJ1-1	TGTGCCAGCAGTTTTCACAGGGCGGGCACTGAAGCTTTCTTT	CASSFHRAGTEAFF
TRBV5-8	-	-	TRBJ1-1	TGTGCCAGCAGCTTGGTAATGGGAGGAGGAATGAACACTGAAGCTTTCTTT	CASSLVMGGGMNTEAFF
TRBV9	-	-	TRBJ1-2	TGTGCCAGCAGCGTAGAGGAGGCGACCTTGAACTATGGCTACACCTTC	CASSVEEATLNYGYTF
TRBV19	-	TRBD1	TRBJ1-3	TGTGCCAGTACCACTTCGGGACAGCTTGGAAACACCATATATTTT	CASTTSGQLGNTIYF
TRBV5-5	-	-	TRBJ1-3	TGTGCCAGCAGCTTGGATCGCGGCAGCACCATATATTTT	CASSLDRGSTIYF
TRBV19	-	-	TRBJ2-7	TGTGCCAGTAGTACCACCGTCACAGGAACCGGAGGGTACGAGCAGTACTTC	CASSTTVTGTGGYEQYF
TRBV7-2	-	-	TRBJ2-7	TGTGCCAGCAGCCCCCCCCCGGGATACGAGCAGTACTTC	CASSPPPGYEQYF
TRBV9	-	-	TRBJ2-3	TGTGCCAGCAGCCCAACAGGACAGAACACAGATACGCAGTATTTT	CASSPTGQNTDTQYF
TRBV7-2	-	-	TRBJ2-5	TGTGCCAGCAGCTCATTGGGGGCTGGGGAGACCCAGTACTTC	CASSSLGAGETQYF
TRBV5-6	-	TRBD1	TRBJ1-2	TGTGCCAGCAGCTTGGAGTCCTTCTTGGGACAGGGTGGCTACACCTTC	CASSLESFLGQGGYTF
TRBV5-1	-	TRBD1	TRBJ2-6	TGCGCCAGCAGCCTGGGACAGGGGTGGGCTGGGGCCAACGTCCTGACTTTC	CASSLGQGWAGANVLTF
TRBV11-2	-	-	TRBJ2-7	TGTGCCAGCAGCCCCCAGGGGCTCGGCTACGAGCAGTACTTC	CASSPQGLGYEQYF
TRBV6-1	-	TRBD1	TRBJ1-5	TGTGCCAGCAGCCCGGGACAGCCGAATCAGCCCCAGCATTTT	CASSPGQPNQPQHF
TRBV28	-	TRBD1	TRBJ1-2	TGTGCCAGCAGTCTGGGACAGGTGAAAGTTACCTTC	CASSLGQVKVTF
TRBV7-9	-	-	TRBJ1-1	TGTGCCGTTGAGGACAGAATGAACACTGAAGCTTTCTTT	CAVEDRMNTEAFF
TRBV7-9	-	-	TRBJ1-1	TGTGCCAGCAGCTTAATCATCCAGGGGCCTGAAGCTTTCTTT	CASSLIIQGPEAFF
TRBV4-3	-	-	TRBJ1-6	TGCGCCAGCAGCGACTCGACCCAAACCGGGAGCCTTGTTTCACCCCTCCACTTT	CASSDSTQTGSLVSPLHF
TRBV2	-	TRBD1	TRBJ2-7	TGTGCCAGCAGACCACAGGGGGTGGGCTACGAGCAGTACTTC	CASRPQGVGYEQYF
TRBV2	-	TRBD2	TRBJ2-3	TGTGCCAGCAGTCCCGGACTAGCGGGGCGCACAGATACGCAGTATTTT	CASSPGLAGRTDTQYF
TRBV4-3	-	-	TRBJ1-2	TGCGCCAGCAGCCAAGGTGGGGGGGGGTACTATGGCTACACCTTC	CASSQGGGGYYGYTF
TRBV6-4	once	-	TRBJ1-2	TGTGCCAGCAGTGCAGGCGCCCCACACGGAAAGACCTATGGCTACACCTTC	CASSAGAPHGKTYGYTF
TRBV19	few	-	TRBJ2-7	TGTGCCAGTAGTACCTTACAGGGCTCCTACGAGCAGTACTTC	CASSTLQGSYEQYF
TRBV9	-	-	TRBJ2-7	TGTGCCAGCAGCGTAGTCGACAGGCCCTCCCCCTACGAGCAGTACTTC	CASSVVDRPSPYEQYF
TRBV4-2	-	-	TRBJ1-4	TGTGCCAGCAGCCAAGATCGATCGCAGGGCGGTGAAAAACTGTTTTTT	CASSQDRSQGGEKLFF
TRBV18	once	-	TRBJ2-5	TGTGCCAGCTCACCACCCCAGGGGACCCAGTACTTC	CASSPPQGTQYF
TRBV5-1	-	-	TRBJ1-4	TGCGCCAGCAGCTTGGCCCCAGGGGCGAATGAAAAACTGTTTTTT	CASSLAPGANEKLFF
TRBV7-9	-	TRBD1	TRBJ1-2	TGTGCCAGCAGCTCTCCGGACAGGGTTCTTCGTGGCTACACCTTC	CASSSPDRVLRGYTF
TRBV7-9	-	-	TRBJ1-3	TGTGCCAGCAGCTCAATACAGGACTCTGGAAACACCATATATTTT	CASSSIQDSGNTIYF